This T cell receptor beta chain emerged from a study of response to subunit inactivated influenza vaccine. The study's findings and limits: After each seasonal influenza vaccination, few new T cells are recruited, the authors suggested.

As regards this clonotype: The antigen is not known. A much bigger clone sits one base away, suggesting this may be a read error.

TCRdb itself ran the RT-PCR reads through MiXCR, one entry per CDR3 protein. The sample lists 500,000 to 600,000 distinct CDR3 sequences; approximately 17% were seen once. CDR3 length equals 13 residues. The rearrangement links TRBV12-3 or TRBV12-4 to TRBJ1-1; D remains unclear. The sequences come from CD4+ T cells sorted from PBMCs, collected 23 months after vaccination. The receptor was derived from a man aged 50-75 years who received an inactivated influenza vaccine. The CDR3 protein is CASRLGKNTEAFF. The CDR3 DNA follows: TGTGCCAGCAGGTTAGGTAAGAACACTGAAGCTTTCTTT.